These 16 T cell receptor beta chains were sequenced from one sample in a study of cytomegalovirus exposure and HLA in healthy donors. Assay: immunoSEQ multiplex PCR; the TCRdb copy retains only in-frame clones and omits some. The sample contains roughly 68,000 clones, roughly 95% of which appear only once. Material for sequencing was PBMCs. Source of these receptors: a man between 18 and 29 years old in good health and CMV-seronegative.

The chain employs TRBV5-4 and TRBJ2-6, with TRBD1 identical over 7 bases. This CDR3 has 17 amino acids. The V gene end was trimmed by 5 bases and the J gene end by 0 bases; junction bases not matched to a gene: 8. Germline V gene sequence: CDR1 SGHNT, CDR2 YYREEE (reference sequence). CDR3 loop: CASRAGTVVSGANVLTF. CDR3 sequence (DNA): TGTGCCAGCAGAGCCGGGACAGTAGTCTCTGGGGCCAACGTCCTGACTTTC.

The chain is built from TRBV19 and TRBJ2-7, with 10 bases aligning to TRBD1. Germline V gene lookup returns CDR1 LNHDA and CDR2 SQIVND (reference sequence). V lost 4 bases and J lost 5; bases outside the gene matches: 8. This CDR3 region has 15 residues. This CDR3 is CASSRWGQGSNEQYF. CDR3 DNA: TGTGCCAGTAGTAGGTGGGGACAGGGGAGTAACGAGCAGTACTTC.

In DNA, the CDR3 is TGTGCCAGCAGCCAAGAAGCATCGAACACTGAAGCTTTCTTT. It codes for CASSQEASNTEAFF. V usage is TRBV14 and J usage is TRBJ1-1; D is undetermined. Germline V CDR1 and CDR2: SGHDN, FVKESK. V was pared by 0 bases and J by 1 base, with 6 bases between. The CDR3 totals 14 residues.

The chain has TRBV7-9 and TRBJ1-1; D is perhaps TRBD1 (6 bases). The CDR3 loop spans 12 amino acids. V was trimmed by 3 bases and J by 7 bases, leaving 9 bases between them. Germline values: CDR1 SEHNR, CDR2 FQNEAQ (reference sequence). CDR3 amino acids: CASSFSGVEAFF. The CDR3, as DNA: TGTGCCAGCAGCTTTTCAGGGGTTGAAGCTTTCTTT.

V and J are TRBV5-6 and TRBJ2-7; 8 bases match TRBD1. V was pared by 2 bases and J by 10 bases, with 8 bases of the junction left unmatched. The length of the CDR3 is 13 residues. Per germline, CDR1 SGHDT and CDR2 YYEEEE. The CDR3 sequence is CASSFSPGTGQYF. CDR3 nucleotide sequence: TGTGCCAGCAGCTTTTCTCCCGGGACAGGACAGTACTTC.

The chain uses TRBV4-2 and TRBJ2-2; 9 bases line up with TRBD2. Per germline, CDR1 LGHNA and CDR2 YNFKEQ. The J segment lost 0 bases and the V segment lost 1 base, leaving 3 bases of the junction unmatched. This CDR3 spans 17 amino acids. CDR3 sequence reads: CASSQGPSGANTGELFF. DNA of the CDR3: TGTGCCAGCAGCCAAGGCCCTAGCGGGGCGAACACCGGGGAGCTGTTTTTT.

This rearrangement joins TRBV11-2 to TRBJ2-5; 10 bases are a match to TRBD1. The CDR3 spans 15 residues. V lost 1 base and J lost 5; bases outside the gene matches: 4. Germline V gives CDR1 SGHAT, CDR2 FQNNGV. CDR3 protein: CASSLVTGGRETQYF. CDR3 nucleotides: TGTGCCAGCAGCTTAGTGACAGGGGGCCGGGAGACCCAGTACTTC.

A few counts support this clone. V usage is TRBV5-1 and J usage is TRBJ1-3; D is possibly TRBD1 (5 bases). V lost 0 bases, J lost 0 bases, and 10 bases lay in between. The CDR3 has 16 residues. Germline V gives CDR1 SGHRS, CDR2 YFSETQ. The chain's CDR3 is CASSLGQTSSGNTIYF. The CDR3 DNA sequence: TGCGCCAGCAGCTTGGGACAGACCAGCTCTGGAAACACCATATATTTT.

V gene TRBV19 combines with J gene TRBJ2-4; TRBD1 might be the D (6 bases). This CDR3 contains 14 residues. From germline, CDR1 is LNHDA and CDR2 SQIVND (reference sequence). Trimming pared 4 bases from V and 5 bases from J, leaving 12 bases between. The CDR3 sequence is CASSTGDQENIQYF. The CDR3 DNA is TGTGCCAGTAGTACAGGGGATCAGGAAAACATTCAGTACTTC.

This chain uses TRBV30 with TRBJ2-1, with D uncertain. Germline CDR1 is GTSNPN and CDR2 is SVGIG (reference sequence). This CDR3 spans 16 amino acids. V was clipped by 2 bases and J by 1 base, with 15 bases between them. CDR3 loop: CAWSSLTAQSYNEQFF. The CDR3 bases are TGTGCCTGGAGTTCGCTAACAGCTCAATCCTACAATGAGCAGTTCTTC. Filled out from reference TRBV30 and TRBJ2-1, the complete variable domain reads SQTIHQWPATLVQPVGSPLSLECTVEGTSNPNLYWYRQAAGRGLQLLFYSVGIGQISSEVPQNLSASRPQDRQFILSSKKLLLSDSGFYLCAWSSLTAQSYNEQFFGPGTRLTVL.

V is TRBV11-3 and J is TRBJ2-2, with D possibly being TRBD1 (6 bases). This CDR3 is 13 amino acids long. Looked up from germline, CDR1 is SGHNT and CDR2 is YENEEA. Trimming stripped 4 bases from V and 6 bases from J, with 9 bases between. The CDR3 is CASSYRDPGELFF. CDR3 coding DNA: TGTGCCAGCAGCTACAGGGATCCCGGGGAGCTGTTTTTT.

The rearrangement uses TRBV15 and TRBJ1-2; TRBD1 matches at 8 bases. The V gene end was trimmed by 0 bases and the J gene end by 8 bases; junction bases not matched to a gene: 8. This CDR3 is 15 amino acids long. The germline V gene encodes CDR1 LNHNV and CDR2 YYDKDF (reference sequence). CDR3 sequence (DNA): TGTGCCACCAGCAGAGAGGACAGGGCTTACGGAGGCTACACCTTC. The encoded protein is CATSREDRAYGGYTF.

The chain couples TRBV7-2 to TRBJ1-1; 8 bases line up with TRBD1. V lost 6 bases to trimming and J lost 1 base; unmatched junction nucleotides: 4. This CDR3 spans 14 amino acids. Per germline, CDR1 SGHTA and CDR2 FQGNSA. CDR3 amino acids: CASSLDRENTEAFF. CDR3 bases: TGTGCCAGCAGTTTGGACAGGGAGAACACTGAAGCTTTCTTT.

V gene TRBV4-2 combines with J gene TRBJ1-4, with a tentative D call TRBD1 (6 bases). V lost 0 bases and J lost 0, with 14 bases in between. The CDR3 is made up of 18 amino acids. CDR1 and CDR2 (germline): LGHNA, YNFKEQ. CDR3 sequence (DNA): TGTGCCAGCAGCCAAGAAGTAGCACAGGGAACAACTAATGAAAAACTGTTTTTT. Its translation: CASSQEVAQGTTNEKLFF.

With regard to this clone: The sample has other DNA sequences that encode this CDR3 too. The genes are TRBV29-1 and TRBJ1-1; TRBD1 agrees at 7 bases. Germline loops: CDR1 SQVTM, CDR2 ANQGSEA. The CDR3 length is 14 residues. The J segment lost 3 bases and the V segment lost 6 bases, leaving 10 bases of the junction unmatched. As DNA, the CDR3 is TGCAGCGTCAGACCGGGACAGCTATACACTGAAGCTTTCTTT. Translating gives CSVRPGQLYTEAFF.

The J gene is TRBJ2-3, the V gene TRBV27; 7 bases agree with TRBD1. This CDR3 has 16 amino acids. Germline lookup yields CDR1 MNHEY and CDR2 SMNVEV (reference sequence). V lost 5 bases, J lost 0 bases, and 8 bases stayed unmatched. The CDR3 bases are TGTGCCAGCAGTACCGACCGGGACAGTAGCACAGATACGCAGTATTTT. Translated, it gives CASSTDRDSSTDTQYF.